This record concerns one T cell receptor (beta chain) sequence. Its antigen is currently unknown. Trimming took off 3 bases at V and 8 bases at J, with 16 bases between the two ends. CDR3 length: 14 amino acids. This sample was included in a study of T-cell reconstitution after alpha-beta-depleted transplantation in children. Study-wide results and limits: Among T cells one year after transplant, newly produced cells accounted for most counts and diversity. TCRbeta diversity was high at day 60 in some patients (a result of surviving recipient T cells and thymic progenitors).

Preparing the TCRbeta library involved the use of unique molecular identifiers. TCRdb re-analysed the PCR reads in MiXCR, keeping a single row per CDR3 protein. The table has hundreds of thousands of distinct CDR3 sequences, 23% seen once; the top ten hold around 14%. The clonotype originates from a boy under two years old who had a stem cell transplant for acute myeloid leukemia, so the T cells may come from the graft donor. The chain uses TRBV12-3 or TRBV12-4 and TRBJ1-1; D is ambiguous. Specimen: PBMCs, mostly from graft donor cells, collected 360 days after TCRalphabeta/CD19-depleted stem cell transplant. CDR3 DNA sequence: TGTGCCAGCAGTTTCGGTGGTTCACGAGGAGAAGCTTTCTTT. Encoded protein: CASSFGGSRGEAFF.